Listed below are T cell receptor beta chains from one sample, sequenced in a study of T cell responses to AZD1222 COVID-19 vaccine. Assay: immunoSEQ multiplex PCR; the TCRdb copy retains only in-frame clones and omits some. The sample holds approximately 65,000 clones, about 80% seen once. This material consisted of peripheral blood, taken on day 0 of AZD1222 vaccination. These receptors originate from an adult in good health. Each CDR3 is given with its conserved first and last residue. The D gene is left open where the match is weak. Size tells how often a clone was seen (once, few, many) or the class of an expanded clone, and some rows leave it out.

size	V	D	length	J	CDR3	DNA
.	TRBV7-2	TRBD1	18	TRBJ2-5	CASSQGTGTGDWLETQYF	TGTGCCAGCAGCCAAGGGACCGGGACAGGGGATTGGTTGGAGACCCAGTACTTC
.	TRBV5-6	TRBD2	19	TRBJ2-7	CASSFPNSSGGYLRIEQYF	TGTGCCAGCAGCTTCCCCAATTCTAGCGGGGGCTACCTACGTATCGAGCAGTACTTC
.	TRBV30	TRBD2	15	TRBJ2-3	CAWIPTSGNTDTQYF	TGTGCCTGGATTCCGACTAGCGGGAACACAGATACGCAGTATTTT
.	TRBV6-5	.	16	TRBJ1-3	CASSYTPDGGLNTIYF	TGTGCCAGCAGTTACACTCCGGACGGGGGCCTAAACACCATATATTTT
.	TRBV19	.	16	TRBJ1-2	CASSIGARRGNYGYTF	TGTGCCAGTAGTATTGGGGCTCGGAGGGGAAACTATGGCTACACCTTC
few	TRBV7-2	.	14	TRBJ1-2	CASSLDRERWGYTF	TGTGCCAGCAGCTTAGACAGGGAACGTTGGGGCTACACCTTC
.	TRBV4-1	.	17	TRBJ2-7	CASSQGRTIGRPYEQYF	TGCGCCAGCAGCCAAGGACGCACCATTGGCAGACCCTACGAGCAGTACTTC
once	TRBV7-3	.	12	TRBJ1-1	CASSFLGGKAFF	TGTGCCAGCAGCTTTCTTGGCGGGAAAGCTTTCTTT
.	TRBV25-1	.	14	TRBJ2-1	CASTSLASYNEQFF	TGTGCCAGCACGTCCCTAGCCTCCTACAATGAGCAGTTCTTC
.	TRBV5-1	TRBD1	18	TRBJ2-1	CASSLVVGRPGGRNEQFF	TGCGCCAGCAGCTTGGTTGTTGGGCGGCCAGGGGGTAGAAATGAGCAGTTCTTC